The 25 T cell receptor beta chains given below trace back to one sample, sequenced in a study of blood T cell repertoires in COVID-19. Profiling relied on immunoSEQ multiplex PCR, and the TCRdb table lists in-frame clones only, not all of them. The data show over 400,000 clones, 80% to 90% seen once. The specimen sequenced was peripheral blood. Every receptor here comes from a human donor in a cohort sampled during active COVID-19.

The chain is built from TRBV5-1 and TRBJ2-1, with TRBD1 identical over 7 bases. The CDR3 is 15 residues long. After removal of 0 bases from V and 5 bases from J, the junction contained 5 bases not matched to a gene. Germline lookup yields CDR1 SGHRS and CDR2 YFSETQ. CDR3 protein: CASSLGQGVHNEQFF. The CDR3 nucleotides read TGCGCCAGCAGCTTGGGACAGGGTGTCCACAATGAGCAGTTCTTC. The whole variable domain, filled in from reference TRBV5-1 and TRBJ2-1, reads KAGVTQTPRYLIKTRGQQVTLSCSPISGHRSVSWYQQTPGQGLQFLFEYFSETQRNKGNFPGRFSGRQFSNSRSEMNVSTLELGDSALYLCASSLGQGVHNEQFFGPGTRLTVL.

The chain joins TRBV25-1 to TRBJ1-2; possibly TRBD1 for D (6 bases). V was clipped by 5 bases and J by 10 bases, with 11 bases between them. CDR3 length: 11 amino acids. Germline loops: CDR1 MGHDK, CDR2 SYGVNS. The CDR3 sequence: CASSRSGDYTF. The CDR3 nucleotides read TGTGCCAGCAGTCGTTCAGGGGACTACACCTTC.

The chain employs TRBV4-2 and TRBJ1-1, with unresolved D. The ends were cut back, 0 bases at V and 8 bases at J, with 13 bases in the middle. The germline V gene encodes CDR1 LGHNA and CDR2 YNFKEQ. CDR3 length: 14 amino acids. CDR3 residues: CASSQDQVAEEAFF. The CDR3 coding sequence is TGTGCCAGCAGCCAAGATCAGGTAGCGGAGGAAGCTTTCTTT.

The V and J genes are TRBV28 and TRBJ2-7; perhaps TRBD1 as D (6 bases). The V gene's germline CDR1 is MDHEN and CDR2 SYDVKM. The CDR3 has 13 amino acids. Trimming took 6 bases from V and 12 from J, leaving 21 bases between them. The CDR3 loop is CASSSGQPWVWYF. The CDR3 coding sequence is TGTGCCAGCAGCTCCGGACAGCCCTGGGTATGGTACTTC.

This clone has just one count. V usage is TRBV19 and J usage is TRBJ2-1, with TRBD2 as a possible D gene (7 bases). Germline assignment: CDR1 LNHDA and CDR2 SQIVND (reference sequence). V shed 2 bases and J shed 6 bases, with 14 bases lying between them. This CDR3 has 15 residues. The CDR3: CASSIMAGARNEQFF. CDR3 nucleotides: TGTGCCAGTAGTATAATGGCGGGGGCTCGCAATGAGCAGTTCTTC.

Written as DNA, the CDR3 is TGTGCCATCAGTGAGTCAAGAGCCAGAGGCTTCTATGGCTACACCTTC. Translated, it gives CAISESRARGFYGYTF. The chain joins TRBV10-3 to TRBJ1-2, with D hard to call. V shed 0 bases and J shed 4 bases, with 15 bases lying between them. The CDR3 consists of 16 residues. The germline CDR1 and CDR2 sequences are ENHRY and SYGVKD.

The chain has TRBV6-4 and TRBJ2-2; 12 bases fit TRBD2. The ends lost 6 bases at V and 6 bases at J; junction bases unmatched: 8. The CDR3 runs 16 residues. The germline CDR1 and CDR2 sequences are MRHNA and SNTAGT. This CDR3 is CASSPLAGGVAGELFF. In nucleotides, the CDR3 is TGTGCCAGCAGCCCTCTAGCGGGAGGGGTCGCCGGGGAGCTGTTTTTT.

V and J are TRBV7-2 and TRBJ2-1; 12 nucleotides match TRBD2. This CDR3 comprises 16 residues. Germline V lookup: CDR1 SGHTA, CDR2 FQGNSA. V was pared by 3 bases and J by 2 bases, with 2 bases of the junction left unmatched. As DNA, the CDR3 is TGTGCCAGCAGCTTTCGACTAGCGGGAGCCTACAATGAGCAGTTCTTC. Translation gives CASSFRLAGAYNEQFF.

The rearrangement joins TRBV5-1 to TRBJ1-1; D possibly corresponds to TRBD1 (5 bases). The V end was cut by 6 bases, the J end by 0 bases, with 18 bases between. Germline V lookup: CDR1 SGHRS, CDR2 YFSETQ. There are 16 residues in the CDR3. The CDR3 bases are TGCGCCAGCACCATAGGGGTGGGGCGATTGAACACTGAAGCTTTCTTT. Translating gives CASTIGVGRLNTEAFF.

This sequence joins TRBV20-1 and TRBJ1-4; a possible D gene is TRBD1 (6 bases). Germline V gives CDR1 DFQATT, CDR2 SNEGSKA (reference sequence). Trimming removed 6 bases at V and 11 bases at J, with 10 bases between. The CDR3 sequence is 10 residues long. The CDR3 region has the DNA TGCAGTGCCGGCCAGGGGAAACTGTTTTTT. Translated, it gives CSAGQGKLFF.

The genes are TRBV12-3 or TRBV12-4 and TRBJ1-2, with D maybe TRBD1 (5 bases). The germline V and J ends were trimmed by 2 bases and 7 bases, with 11 bases remaining between them. The CDR3 loop spans 13 amino acids. The CDR3 sequence: CASSLQGVGGYTF. The CDR3 DNA sequence: TGTGCCAGCAGTTTACAGGGTGTCGGTGGCTACACCTTC.

The chain carries TRBV11-2 and TRBJ2-4, with 7 bases matching TRBD2. This CDR3 is built from 17 residues. Trimming removed 2 bases from V and 2 bases from J; junction bases left unmatched: 9. Germline lookup yields CDR1 SGHAT and CDR2 FQNNGV. Here the CDR3 reads CASSLNRASGTKNIQYF. The CDR3 region has the DNA TGTGCCAGCAGCTTAAATAGGGCTAGCGGAACCAAAAACATTCAGTACTTC.

The rearrangement links TRBV18 to TRBJ1-5; D is perhaps TRBD1 (5 bases). The CDR3 spans 13 residues. Between the trimmed V and J ends, which lost 5 bases and 5 bases, there was a span of 10 bases. Germline V gives CDR1 KGHSH, CDR2 LQKENI. CDR3 sequence: CASSGHLDQPQHF. The CDR3, as DNA: TGTGCCAGCTCAGGACACCTCGATCAGCCCCAGCATTTT.

This sequence joins TRBV18 and TRBJ1-5; tentatively, D is TRBD1 (6 bases). V gave up 2 bases and J gave up 3 bases, with 14 bases separating them. The CDR3 consists of 16 residues. Germline CDR1 KGHSH, CDR2 LQKENI. DNA for the CDR3: TGTGCCAGCTCACCAATCAGGGGTTCTAACAATCAGCCCCAGCATTTT. Translation: CASSPIRGSNNQPQHF.

The rearrangement links TRBV6-5 to TRBJ2-7, with unresolved D. The germline V gene encodes CDR1 MNHEY and CDR2 SVGAGI. The CDR3 sequence is 13 residues long. With 0 bases removed from V and 0 bases from J, the gap between germline ends came to 3 bases. The CDR3 region has the DNA TGTGCCAGCAGTTACTCCAGCTCCTACGAGCAGTACTTC. Protein product: CASSYSSSYEQYF.

The chain employs TRBV6-5 and TRBJ2-1, with 8 bases matching TRBD2. The J segment lost 7 bases and the V segment lost 8 bases, leaving 13 bases of the junction unmatched. The CDR3 sequence is 15 residues long. Looked up from germline, CDR1 is MNHEY and CDR2 is SVGAGI. The CDR3: CASFPAGAGTNEQFF. In DNA form, the CDR3 reads TGTGCCAGCTTTCCAGCGGGAGCTGGTACAAATGAGCAGTTCTTC.

This clone was detected a few times. This rearrangement joins TRBV6-1 to TRBJ1-2; D perhaps matches TRBD1 (6 bases). The CDR3 length is 14 residues. Trimming took 3 bases from V and 4 from J, leaving 12 bases between them. CDR1 MNHNS and CDR2 SASEGT come from the germline V gene. The CDR3 here is CASSDRGAAYGYTF. CDR3 sequence (DNA): TGTGCCAGCAGTGACAGGGGCGCTGCCTATGGCTACACCTTC.

The genes are TRBV28 and TRBJ1-6; 10 nucleotides agree with TRBD1. V gave up 6 bases and J gave up 3 bases; unmatched junction bases: 2. Germline V gene data show CDR1 as MDHEN and CDR2 as SYDVKM. The CDR3 sequence is 15 residues long. In nucleotides, the CDR3 is TGTGCCAGCAGAGGACAGGGGGTCTATAATTCACCCCTCCACTTT. It is translated as CASRGQGVYNSPLHF. The full variable domain, completed using reference TRBV28 and TRBJ1-6, is DVKVTQSSRYLVKRTGEKVFLECVQDMDHENMFWYRQDPGLGLRLIYFSYDVKMKEKGDIPEGYSVSREKKERFSLILESASTNQTSMYLCASRGQGVYNSPLHFGNGTRLTVT.

This chain joins TRBV4-1 and TRBJ2-1; 8 bases align to TRBD2. V dropped 1 base and J dropped 4; count of bases not matched to a gene: 9. This CDR3 contains 17 residues. Looked up from germline, CDR1 is MGHRA and CDR2 is YSYEKL. This chain's CDR3 is CASSQGVLAGGYNEQFF. In DNA, the CDR3 is TGCGCCAGCAGCCAAGGGGTCCTAGCGGGCGGGTACAATGAGCAGTTCTTC.

This clone has only one observation. V and J are TRBV24-1 and TRBJ1-5, with 9 bases that match TRBD1. The CDR3 is 16 residues long. The junction had 1 base not matched to a gene; V was cut back by 2 bases and J by 0 bases. Germline CDR1 KGHDR, CDR2 SFDVKD. The CDR3 loop reads CATSDWTGDSNQPQHF. The DNA of the CDR3 is TGTGCCACCAGTGATTGGACAGGGGATAGCAATCAGCCCCAGCATTTT.

The chain couples TRBV30 to TRBJ2-6; D perhaps matches TRBD1 (5 bases). CDR3 length: 16 residues. Germline loops: CDR1 GTSNPN, CDR2 SVGIG (reference sequence). V lost 0 bases, J lost 3 bases, and 12 bases lay in between. The CDR3 spells CAWSVRTPGGANVLTF. CDR3 DNA sequence: TGTGCCTGGAGTGTCAGGACACCAGGTGGGGCCAACGTCCTGACTTTC.

The chain links TRBV9 to TRBJ1-4; 9 positions match TRBD1. The CDR3 is 16 amino acids. V dropped 0 bases and J dropped 8; count of bases not matched to a gene: 8. From germline, CDR1 is SGDLS and CDR2 YYNGEE. The CDR3 reads CASSVGLGQGKEKLFF. DNA of the CDR3: TGTGCCAGCAGCGTAGGCCTGGGACAGGGTAAAGAAAAACTGTTTTTT.

The chain combines TRBV21-1 with TRBJ1-6; no check of the table's D call, TRBD1, against the DNA was made. TRBV21-1 is termed a pseudogene. The CDR3 totals 15 residues. The CDR3, as DNA: TGTGCCAGCAGCGGGACAGGGCGGTCTAATTCACCCCTCCACTTT. It codes for CASSGTGRSNSPLHF.

In DNA form, the CDR3 reads TGTGCCAGCAGCTTAAGTAGGGGCCAGGATACGCAGTATTTT. Protein product: CASSLSRGQDTQYF. The chain links TRBV11-3 to TRBJ2-3, with D tentatively TRBD1 (5 bases). This CDR3 contains 14 residues. Trimming removed 2 bases from V and 6 bases from J, with 12 bases in between. Germline V lookup: CDR1 SGHNT, CDR2 YENEEA. The whole variable domain, remainder taken from reference TRBV11-3 and TRBJ2-3, is EAGVVQSPRYKIIEKKQPVAFWCNPISGHNTLYWYLQNLGQGPELLIRYENEEAVDDSQLPKDRFSAERLKGVDSTLKIQPAELGDSAVYLCASSLSRGQDTQYFGPGTRLTVL.

The J gene is TRBJ2-1, the V gene TRBV9; 7 nucleotides agree with TRBD2. Trimming at V came to 0 bases and at J to 7 bases, leaving 4 bases not matched to a gene. The CDR3 consists of 14 residues. Looked up from germline, CDR1 is SGDLS and CDR2 is YYNGEE. The CDR3 loop reads CASSVDLGLNEQFF. CDR3 nucleotide sequence: TGTGCCAGCAGCGTAGATCTGGGACTAAATGAGCAGTTCTTC.